This is a list of T cell receptor beta chains from one sample in a study of blood T cells in healthy people across ages. Each CDR3 protein is one row after TCRdb ran MiXCR on the 5' RACE reads. The sample has 1.2 million to 1.5 million distinct CDR3 sequences; 40% to 50% are singletons. Sequencing input: blood. The receptors originated from a woman aged 18-35 years in good health. The CDR3 runs from the conserved cysteine through the conserved F or W. Fields, in order: clone size, D gene, V gene, J gene, CDR3 DNA, CDR3 protein. A D gene is named only where the DNA matches it firmly. Size tells how often a clone was seen (once, few, many) or the class of an expanded clone, and some rows leave it out.

clone size: -
D gene: -
V gene: TRBV11-2
J gene: TRBJ2-3
CDR3 DNA: TGTGCCAGCAGCTTAGAAACAGGGATTACAGATACGCAGTATTTT
CDR3 protein: CASSLETGITDTQYF

clone size: -
D gene: TRBD1
V gene: TRBV7-2
J gene: TRBJ2-5
CDR3 DNA: TGTGCCAGCAGCTTTAGGACAGGGGGCCCGGAGACCCAGTACTTC
CDR3 protein: CASSFRTGGPETQYF

clone size: -
D gene: TRBD2
V gene: TRBV10-3
J gene: TRBJ2-7
CDR3 DNA: TGTGCCATCAGTGATGGCGGGAGTAGCGACGAGCAGTACTTC
CDR3 protein: CAISDGGSSDEQYF

clone size: -
D gene: -
V gene: TRBV14
J gene: TRBJ2-3
CDR3 DNA: TGTGCCAGCAGCCATGTAGCGGCAGGGGATCGGGATACGCAGTATTTT
CDR3 protein: CASSHVAAGDRDTQYF

clone size: -
D gene: TRBD1
V gene: TRBV20-1
J gene: TRBJ1-5
CDR3 DNA: TGCAGTGCTAGAGCAGGGGGGGGCAATCAGCCCCAGCATTTT
CDR3 protein: CSARAGGGNQPQHF

clone size: -
D gene: -
V gene: TRBV18
J gene: TRBJ1-2
CDR3 DNA: TGTGCCAGCTCAACAGACAGGCCTTACTATGGCTACACCTTC
CDR3 protein: CASSTDRPYYGYTF

clone size: -
D gene: -
V gene: TRBV20-1
J gene: TRBJ1-3
CDR3 DNA: TGCAGTGCATCCCAAGGTTGGGGGGCTGTGGCGGACACCATATATTTT
CDR3 protein: CSASQGWGAVADTIYF

clone size: -
D gene: TRBD2
V gene: TRBV7-2
J gene: TRBJ2-4
CDR3 DNA: TGTGCCAGCAGCCCACTGGGAGGGAGGGGTGAGCAGTACTTC
CDR3 protein: CASSPLGGRGEQYF

clone size: few
D gene: TRBD1
V gene: TRBV3-1
J gene: TRBJ1-2
CDR3 DNA: TGTGCCAGCAGCCGGACGGGACAGGGTCACGGCTACACCTTC
CDR3 protein: CASSRTGQGHGYTF

clone size: -
D gene: -
V gene: TRBV27
J gene: TRBJ2-1
CDR3 DNA: TGTGCCAGCAGTTTGAGTACCGGGTCCTACAATGAGCAGTTCTTC
CDR3 protein: CASSLSTGSYNEQFF

clone size: -
D gene: -
V gene: TRBV3-1
J gene: TRBJ2-7
CDR3 DNA: TGTGCCAGCAGCCCCCTGGGGGGAGGCATCAACGAGCAGTACTTC
CDR3 protein: CASSPLGGGINEQYF

clone size: -
D gene: TRBD2
V gene: TRBV4-1
J gene: TRBJ2-7
CDR3 DNA: TGCGCCAGCAGCCAAGATAAGACTAGCGGGACCTACAATGAGCAGTACTTC
CDR3 protein: CASSQDKTSGTYNEQYF

clone size: many
D gene: -
V gene: TRBV7-9
J gene: TRBJ1-2
CDR3 DNA: TGTGCCAGCAGCTCCACAGGGAGCTATGGCTACACCTTC
CDR3 protein: CASSSTGSYGYTF

clone size: -
D gene: TRBD2
V gene: TRBV28
J gene: TRBJ2-3
CDR3 DNA: TGTGCCAGCAGCCCTAGCGGGAGTTTCACAGATACGCAGTATTTT
CDR3 protein: CASSPSGSFTDTQYF

clone size: -
D gene: TRBD2
V gene: TRBV5-1
J gene: TRBJ2-3
CDR3 DNA: TGCGCCAGCAGCATACTACTAGCGGGAGGCACAGATACGCAGTATTTT
CDR3 protein: CASSILLAGGTDTQYF

clone size: -
D gene: -
V gene: TRBV28
J gene: TRBJ2-4
CDR3 DNA: TGTGCCAGCCGGGGAGGACTAGCCAAAAACATTCAGTACTTC
CDR3 protein: CASRGGLAKNIQYF

clone size: once
D gene: TRBD1
V gene: TRBV18
J gene: TRBJ2-1
CDR3 DNA: TGTGCCAGCTCACCACCGGATTCAGGGGGATACAATGAGCAGTTCTTC
CDR3 protein: CASSPPDSGGYNEQFF

clone size: -
D gene: -
V gene: TRBV6-1
J gene: TRBJ1-2
CDR3 DNA: TGTGCCAGCAGTGAAGGCCCGGACAGTTCCTATGGCTACACCTTC
CDR3 protein: CASSEGPDSSYGYTF

clone size: -
D gene: -
V gene: TRBV6-1
J gene: TRBJ1-2
CDR3 DNA: TGTGCCAGCACCTATCTGGCAGGGGATTATGGCTACACCTTC
CDR3 protein: CASTYLAGDYGYTF

clone size: few
D gene: -
V gene: TRBV27
J gene: TRBJ1-1
CDR3 DNA: TGTGCCAGCAGTTTATCGGTTTTAGGGGCTGCTTTCTTT
CDR3 protein: CASSLSVLGAAFF

clone size: -
D gene: TRBD2
V gene: TRBV9
J gene: TRBJ2-1
CDR3 DNA: TGTGCCAGCAGAGCAAGCGGGGGCCTCGGTAATGAGCAGTTCTTC
CDR3 protein: CASRASGGLGNEQFF

clone size: few
D gene: -
V gene: TRBV10-3
J gene: TRBJ1-6
CDR3 DNA: TGTGCCATCAACCCGACAGCCAATTCACCCCTCCACTTT
CDR3 protein: CAINPTANSPLHF

clone size: few
D gene: -
V gene: TRBV20-1
J gene: TRBJ2-1
CDR3 DNA: TGCAGTGCTAGATGGCCGGAACACAATGAGCAGTTCTTC
CDR3 protein: CSARWPEHNEQFF

clone size: -
D gene: -
V gene: TRBV6-6
J gene: TRBJ2-3
CDR3 DNA: TGTGCCAGCAGTTCGGGCCCCTTGGGTACGCAGTATTTT
CDR3 protein: CASSSGPLGTQYF

clone size: -
D gene: -
V gene: TRBV6-6
J gene: TRBJ1-5
CDR3 DNA: TGTGCCAGCAGGCAGGGTCCCAATCAGCCCCAGCATTTT
CDR3 protein: CASRQGPNQPQHF

clone size: -
D gene: -
V gene: TRBV6-1
J gene: TRBJ2-7
CDR3 DNA: TGTGCCAGCACCCGAGCGGGCCTCTCCTACAATGAGCAGTACTTC
CDR3 protein: CASTRAGLSYNEQYF

clone size: few
D gene: -
V gene: TRBV3-1
J gene: TRBJ1-1
CDR3 DNA: TGTGCCAGCAGCAGCGCCGGGACCGTTGAAGCTTTCTTT
CDR3 protein: CASSSAGTVEAFF

clone size: -
D gene: TRBD2
V gene: TRBV4-1
J gene: TRBJ2-3
CDR3 DNA: TGCGCCAGCAGCCCCATCGACGGGAGGGCCAGATACACAGATACGCAGTATTTT
CDR3 protein: CASSPIDGRARYTDTQYF

clone size: -
D gene: TRBD1
V gene: TRBV27
J gene: TRBJ2-7
CDR3 DNA: TGTGCCAGCAATACTCCGGGACAGGGAGTTTTGGGTGAGCAGTACTTC
CDR3 protein: CASNTPGQGVLGEQYF

clone size: -
D gene: TRBD1
V gene: TRBV6-6
J gene: TRBJ1-2
CDR3 DNA: TGTGCCAGCACCAACTTACAGGGGGCAGGGTATGGCTACACCTTC
CDR3 protein: CASTNLQGAGYGYTF

clone size: -
D gene: -
V gene: TRBV11-2
J gene: TRBJ1-4
CDR3 DNA: TGTGCCAGCATAACCCTTGGGGGATTGGATGAAAAACTGTTTTTT
CDR3 protein: CASITLGGLDEKLFF

clone size: once
D gene: -
V gene: TRBV6-1
J gene: TRBJ2-1
CDR3 DNA: TGTGCCAGCAGCCCCTCCGTGAGCCCCGGGTCCAACAATGAGCAGTTCTTC
CDR3 protein: CASSPSVSPGSNNEQFF

clone size: -
D gene: -
V gene: TRBV21-1
J gene: TRBJ2-2
CDR3 DNA: TGTGCCAGCGGCAATGGCGGGGGGGCGAACACCGGGGAGCTGTTTTTT
CDR3 protein: CASGNGGGANTGELFF

clone size: -
D gene: TRBD2
V gene: TRBV19
J gene: TRBJ2-1
CDR3 DNA: TGTGCCAGTAGTATAGATCTTAGGCGGGGGGTCTTCGACAATGAGCAGTTCTTC
CDR3 protein: CASSIDLRRGVFDNEQFF

clone size: many
D gene: TRBD2
V gene: TRBV5-1
J gene: TRBJ2-3
CDR3 DNA: TGCGCCAGCAACCGGGACTACCCGGGTGGAGATACGCAGTATTTT
CDR3 protein: CASNRDYPGGDTQYF

clone size: -
D gene: TRBD2
V gene: TRBV6-2/TRBV6-3
J gene: TRBJ2-2
CDR3 DNA: TGTGCCAGCGAAGAGCGGGGGGGCCCCACCGGGGAGCTGTTTTTT
CDR3 protein: CASEERGGPTGELFF

clone size: -
D gene: -
V gene: TRBV18
J gene: TRBJ2-3
CDR3 DNA: TGTGCCAGCTCACCTCTCACGGCGGGGACTAGCACAGATACGCAGTATTTT
CDR3 protein: CASSPLTAGTSTDTQYF

clone size: -
D gene: TRBD2
V gene: TRBV7-9
J gene: TRBJ2-1
CDR3 DNA: TGTGCCAGCAGCTTGGACCGAGCGGGGAGTGAGCAGTTCTTC
CDR3 protein: CASSLDRAGSEQFF

clone size: -
D gene: -
V gene: TRBV12-3/TRBV12-4
J gene: TRBJ2-7
CDR3 DNA: TGTGCCAGCAGTTTCGATCCCCCGACTTCCTACGAGCAGTACTTC
CDR3 protein: CASSFDPPTSYEQYF

clone size: -
D gene: TRBD1
V gene: TRBV5-1
J gene: TRBJ1-2
CDR3 DNA: TGCGCCAGCAGCTTGCAAGGGACAGGGGGCAGTGGGAGGATCTATGGCTACACCTTC
CDR3 protein: CASSLQGTGGSGRIYGYTF

clone size: -
D gene: -
V gene: TRBV20-1
J gene: TRBJ1-1
CDR3 DNA: TGCAGTGCTAGACTCAGGGACACTGAAGCTTTCTTT
CDR3 protein: CSARLRDTEAFF

clone size: -
D gene: -
V gene: TRBV7-6
J gene: TRBJ2-5
CDR3 DNA: TGTGCCAGCAGCTTATACGACAGCCCCCTGTACTTC
CDR3 protein: CASSLYDSPLYF

clone size: -
D gene: -
V gene: TRBV6-1
J gene: TRBJ2-1
CDR3 DNA: TGTGCCAGCATCCCGTCGGGGGCAGGGGAATCCTACAATGAGCAGTTCTTC
CDR3 protein: CASIPSGAGESYNEQFF

clone size: -
D gene: -
V gene: TRBV6-5
J gene: TRBJ2-7
CDR3 DNA: TGTGCCAGCAGTTACTCGGCGGTTGCTAGAACCTACGAGCAGTACTTC
CDR3 protein: CASSYSAVARTYEQYF

clone size: few
D gene: -
V gene: TRBV12-3/TRBV12-4
J gene: TRBJ2-1
CDR3 DNA: TGTGCCAGCAGTTTTGGGACACCGACCTACAATGAGCAGTTCTTC
CDR3 protein: CASSFGTPTYNEQFF

clone size: few
D gene: TRBD1
V gene: TRBV20-1
J gene: TRBJ1-5
CDR3 DNA: TGCAGTGCCCGTCGACAGGGGGAATATAGCAATCAGCCCCAGCATTTT
CDR3 protein: CSARRQGEYSNQPQHF

clone size: -
D gene: -
V gene: TRBV6-5
J gene: TRBJ1-1
CDR3 DNA: TGTGCCAGCAGTTACGACAGGTGGAACACTGAAGCTTTCTTT
CDR3 protein: CASSYDRWNTEAFF

clone size: few
D gene: TRBD2
V gene: TRBV29-1
J gene: TRBJ2-3
CDR3 DNA: TGCAGCGTTGACCATAGCGGGAGGTCGCCAGATACGCAGTATTTT
CDR3 protein: CSVDHSGRSPDTQYF

clone size: -
D gene: -
V gene: TRBV20-1
J gene: TRBJ2-7
CDR3 DNA: TGCAGTGCTAGGGGTCTCTACGAGCAGTACTTC
CDR3 protein: CSARGLYEQYF

clone size: few
D gene: TRBD2
V gene: TRBV20-1
J gene: TRBJ2-1
CDR3 DNA: TGCAGTGCTTTCCCCGGGACTAGCGGGAGGATGAATGAGCAGTTCTTC
CDR3 protein: CSAFPGTSGRMNEQFF

clone size: -
D gene: TRBD2
V gene: TRBV15
J gene: TRBJ2-1
CDR3 DNA: TGTGCCACCAGCAGAGATCCGGCGGGAGCCTACAATGAGCAGTTCTTC
CDR3 protein: CATSRDPAGAYNEQFF

clone size: few
D gene: -
V gene: TRBV6-1
J gene: TRBJ1-2
CDR3 DNA: TGTGCCAGCATGGGCAGCGAGAACTATGGCTACACCTTC
CDR3 protein: CASMGSENYGYTF

clone size: -
D gene: -
V gene: TRBV19
J gene: TRBJ1-2
CDR3 DNA: TGTGCCAGTAGTATATCACAGGGTAACTATGGCTACACCTTC
CDR3 protein: CASSISQGNYGYTF

clone size: -
D gene: TRBD2
V gene: TRBV12-3/TRBV12-4
J gene: TRBJ2-2
CDR3 DNA: TGTGCCAGCAGTTTGGGCGGGAGCGCCACCGGGGAGCTGTTTTTT
CDR3 protein: CASSLGGSATGELFF

clone size: -
D gene: TRBD1
V gene: TRBV20-1
J gene: TRBJ1-1
CDR3 DNA: TGCAGTGCTAGCTGGACAGGAGCCAACACTGAAGCTTTCTTT
CDR3 protein: CSASWTGANTEAFF